This is a list of T cell receptor beta chains from one sample in a study of T cells in Graves' hyperthyroidism and ophthalmopathy. TCRdb passed the multiplex PCR reads through MiXCR, listing each CDR3 protein once. The sample contains roughly 700,000 distinct CDR3 sequences, 13% to 15% of which appear only once. The sequenced sample consisted of blood. The receptors shown here come from a woman aged 18-29 years with Graves' hyperthyroidism. Both conserved end residues are part of each CDR3. D genes are given only for firm matches. Size values are once, few and many counts, or a class for expanded clones, and some rows have none.

TRBJ2-3	TRBD2	TRBV3-1	few	TGTGCCAGCAGCCAAGCACCGGGACTAGCGGAGCCAGGAACTAGCACAGATACGCAGTATTTT	CASSQAPGLAEPGTSTDTQYF
TRBJ1-4	-	TRBV6-2/TRBV6-3	-	TGTGCCAGCAGGGTCAGCCGGGCCAAAGTAGGGAGGTCTAATGAAAAACTGTTTTTT	CASRVSRAKVGRSNEKLFF
TRBJ2-3	-	TRBV12-3/TRBV12-4	many	TGTGCCAGCAGTTTGGAGCGGGCTAGCACAGATACGCAGTATTTT	CASSLERASTDTQYF
TRBJ2-1	TRBD2	TRBV7-9	-	TGTGCCAGCAGCCATAATGGACTAGCGGGAGTTCTTTACAATGAGCAGTTCTTC	CASSHNGLAGVLYNEQFF
TRBJ2-7	-	TRBV28	many	TGTGCCAGCAGTTCCCCGGATGGGTACGAGCAGTACTTC	CASSSPDGYEQYF
TRBJ2-1	TRBD2	TRBV29-1	many	TGCAGCGTTACGTGGCGAGCGGGAGTTGGGAATGAGCAGTTCTTC	CSVTWRAGVGNEQFF
TRBJ1-4	-	TRBV25-1	-	TGTGCCAGCACCGACTCTCAGGGGATCAATGAAAAACTGTTTTTT	CASTDSQGINEKLFF
TRBJ1-1	-	TRBV6-2/TRBV6-3	many	TGTGCCAGCAGTTACTCGTTTTCAGCGAACACTGAAGCTTTCTTT	CASSYSFSANTEAFF
TRBJ2-2	-	TRBV5-1	-	TGCGCCAGCAGCCCCGCGAATGGGGGGCTCACCGGGGAGCTGTTTTTT	CASSPANGGLTGELFF
TRBJ1-5	-	TRBV18	many	TGTGCCAGCTCCTCAGGGGTCGATCAGCCCCAGCATTTT	CASSSGVDQPQHF
TRBJ1-1	TRBD1	TRBV11-2	few	TGTGCCAGCAGCCGACAGGGCGAATCGACTGAAGCTTTCTTT	CASSRQGESTEAFF
TRBJ2-3	TRBD2	TRBV18	many	TGTGCCAGCTCACCAAGGGGACTAGCGGGACCAGATACGCAGTATTTT	CASSPRGLAGPDTQYF
TRBJ2-3	TRBD2	TRBV7-2	many	TGTGCCAGCAGCTTTTTCGCGGGAGGTAATACGCAGTATTTT	CASSFFAGGNTQYF
TRBJ1-4	-	TRBV20-1	-	TGCAGTGCTAGGGGCCGGGGAAAACTGTTTTTT	CSARGRGKLFF
TRBJ1-4	-	TRBV19	-	TGTGCCAGTAGTCGGACAGTTCGGGAAAAACTGTTTTTT	CASSRTVREKLFF
TRBJ2-7	TRBD2	TRBV28	many	TGTGCCAGCAGTTTAGCGGGAGGGCCTCTTTTATTCTTAGAGCAGTACTTC	CASSLAGGPLLFLEQYF